A single sample gave rise to the 14 T cell receptor beta chains below, sequenced in a study of blood T cell repertoires in COVID-19. This table comes from immunoSEQ multiplex PCR, and its TCRdb copy is limited to in-frame clones, with some not included. Among some 120,000 clones listed, around 85% were seen once. The sequenced material came from peripheral blood. These receptors were collected from a woman aged 50 to 65 with acute or convalescent COVID-19.

The chain has TRBV19 and TRBJ2-1; D is unresolved. Between the trimmed V and J ends, which lost 3 bases and 1 base, there was a span of 10 bases. The germline V gene has CDR1 LNHDA and CDR2 SQIVND (reference sequence). There are 15 residues in the CDR3. CDR3: CASSINQVSYNEQFF. CDR3 DNA: TGTGCCAGTAGTATTAATCAGGTGTCCTACAATGAGCAGTTCTTC.

This clone was recorded once. V usage is TRBV6-1 and J usage is TRBJ1-1, with a weak D call TRBD1 (6 bases). Germline V gene lookup returns CDR1 MNHNS and CDR2 SASEGT. The CDR3 has 14 amino acids. V lost 3 bases to trimming and J lost 4 bases, with 12 bases between them. The CDR3 spells CASSDRTASTEAFF. CDR3 DNA: TGTGCCAGCAGTGATAGGACAGCCAGCACTGAAGCTTTCTTT.

CDR3 region: CASSFSPGDGYTF. The CDR3 DNA sequence: TGTGCCAGCAGCTTTTCACCAGGGGATGGCTACACCTTC. This chain joins TRBV12-3 or TRBV12-4 and TRBJ1-2; possible D gene TRBD1, 6 bases. Trimming pared 6 bases from V and 6 bases from J, leaving 14 bases between. The CDR3 spans 13 residues.

The chain links TRBV19 to TRBJ1-3; maybe TRBD1 (6 bases). Germline CDR1 and CDR2: LNHDA and SQIVND (reference sequence). The CDR3 sequence is 13 residues long. V shed 9 bases and J shed 6 bases, with 15 bases lying between them. CDR3 sequence: CASTGRAENTIYF. DNA for the CDR3: TGTGCCAGCACAGGGAGAGCGGAAAACACCATATATTTT. The variable domain in full, completed from reference TRBV19 and TRBJ1-3, reads DGGITQSPKYLFRKEGQNVTLSCEQNLNHDAMYWYRQDPGQGLRLIYYSQIVNDFQKGDIAEGYSVSREKKESFPLTVTSAQKNPTAFYLCASTGRAENTIYFGEGSWLTVV.

The chain couples TRBV5-1 to TRBJ2-5; 7 nucleotides align to TRBD2. The J segment lost 5 bases and the V segment lost 0 bases, leaving 4 bases of the junction unmatched. This CDR3 is built from 14 residues. Germline lookup yields CDR1 SGHRS and CDR2 YFSETQ. The CDR3 DNA reads as TGCGCCAGCAGCTTGGAGGCCGGGAGGGAGACCCAGTACTTC. It codes for CASSLEAGRETQYF.

The V and J genes are TRBV6-5 and TRBJ1-2, with a possible D match to TRBD1 (5 bases). CDR1 MNHEY and CDR2 SVGAGI come from the germline V gene. V lost 7 bases and J 3 bases, leaving 9 bases between the germline ends. The CDR3 has 12 residues. The CDR3 region is CASTPTDYGYTF. Here the CDR3 DNA reads TGTGCCAGCACCCCGACAGACTATGGCTACACCTTC.

CDR3 sequence: CAWSPPRTGTTEAFF. CDR3 DNA: TGTGCCTGGAGTCCTCCCCGGACAGGGACGACTGAAGCTTTCTTT. V gene TRBV30 combines with J gene TRBJ1-1; TRBD1 matches at 8 bases. This CDR3 region has 15 residues. The J segment lost 5 bases and the V segment lost 2 bases, leaving 10 bases of the junction unmatched. Germline V gene data show CDR1 as GTSNPN and CDR2 as SVGIG (reference sequence).

The genes are TRBV4-1 and TRBJ2-7, with D possibly TRBD1 on 5 matching bases. CDR1 MGHRA and CDR2 YSYEKL come from the germline V gene. The CDR3 is 14 amino acids. V lost 0 bases, J lost 13 bases, and 19 bases lay in between. In DNA form, the CDR3 reads TGCGCCAGCAGCCAAGATAGTCCACAGGCTCGGGCTTACTTC. The encoded protein is CASSQDSPQARAYF.

This chain links TRBV10-1 with TRBJ1-1; possibly TRBD1 for D (6 bases). CDR3 length: 15 residues. Germline V gene data show CDR1 as WNHNN and CDR2 as SYGVQD (reference sequence). The V end was cut by 6 bases, the J end by 4 bases, with 18 bases between. CDR3 nucleotides: TGCGCCAGCAGAAAAGAGCAGGGGTTTGGCACTGAAGCTTTCTTT. It codes for CASRKEQGFGTEAFF.

The chain recombines TRBV27 with TRBJ1-6; 7 bases are a match to TRBD1. V lost 5 bases, J lost 7 bases, and 8 bases stayed unmatched. Germline loops: CDR1 MNHEY, CDR2 SMNVEV (reference sequence). This CDR3 spans 15 amino acids. CDR3 in amino acids: CASSPTTGLNSPLHF. The CDR3 nucleotides read TGTGCCAGCAGTCCGACGACAGGGTTAAATTCACCCCTCCACTTT.

This clone came up once. The J gene is TRBJ1-4, the V gene TRBV6-5; D unclear. The CDR3 loop spans 13 amino acids. V lost 2 bases and J 4 bases, leaving 5 bases between the germline ends. The germline V gene encodes CDR1 MNHEY and CDR2 SVGAGI. For the CDR3, the DNA is TGTGCCAGCAGTTACGGACTTAATGAAAAACTGTTTTTT. Amino acids: CASSYGLNEKLFF.

This sequence joins TRBV30 and TRBJ1-5, with 8 nucleotides matching TRBD1. Germline CDR1 is GTSNPN and CDR2 is SVGIG (reference sequence). This CDR3 region has 14 residues. J gave up 2 bases and V 2 bases, and 2 bases lay outside the gene matches. DNA for the CDR3: TGTGCCTGGAGTCTACAGGGGGGCAATCAGCCCCAGCATTTT. This sequence encodes CAWSLQGGNQPQHF.

The gene calls are TRBV5-8 and TRBJ2-7; possibly TRBD1 for D (5 bases). CDR3 size: 14 residues. Trimming removed 0 bases at V and 4 bases at J, with 11 bases between. Germline V gene lookup returns CDR1 SGHTS and CDR2 YDEGEE. CDR3 amino acids: CASSLAPGQYEQYF. The CDR3 region has the DNA TGTGCCAGCAGCTTGGCCCCAGGGCAGTACGAGCAGTACTTC.

CDR3 amino acids: CASSAEDTSYNEQFF. CDR3 bases: TGTGCCAGCAGTGCCGAGGACACGTCCTACAATGAGCAGTTCTTC. The chain uses TRBV6-4 and TRBJ2-1; D is possibly TRBD1 (5 bases). Trimming stripped 4 bases from V and 1 base from J, with 11 bases between. The CDR3 is 15 amino acids. Germline V gene lookup returns CDR1 MRHNA and CDR2 SNTAGT.